Reported below is one TCR beta chain. Sequencing was performed with immunoSEQ multiplex PCR; in TCRdb, only in-frame clones are kept and a portion is missing. The sample gives nearly 50,000 clones, just over 85% of which show up once; roughly 2.5% is in the top ten. The sample belongs to a study of blood T cell repertoires in COVID-19. At the level of the study: Collection of acute and convalescent COVID-19 samples took place in the United States, Italy and Spain.

The TCR sequence derives from a woman older than 75 with COVID-19, enrolled during active disease. Sequenced input: peripheral blood.

As DNA, the CDR3 is TGCGCCAGCAGCAAGGGGACAGGCACCTACAATGAGCAGTTCTTC. It specifies CASSKGTGTYNEQFF. The chain has TRBV5-1 and TRBJ2-1, with 8 bases matching TRBD1. Unmatched junction bases numbered 5, after V lost 4 bases and J lost 2 bases. The CDR3 runs 15 residues. The V gene's germline CDR1 is SGHRS and CDR2 YFSETQ. Full variable domain (missing parts from reference TRBV5-1 and TRBJ2-1): KAGVTQTPRYLIKTRGQQVTLSCSPISGHRSVSWYQQTPGQGLQFLFEYFSETQRNKGNFPGRFSGRQFSNSRSEMNVSTLELGDSALYLCASSKGTGTYNEQFFGPGTRLTVL.